Many counts were recorded for the clone carrying this T cell receptor (beta chain). This entry is derived from a study of T-cell reconstitution after alpha-beta-depleted transplantation in children. Looked up from germline, CDR1 is MDHEN and CDR2 is SYDVKM. Trimming cost V 5 bases and J 1 base, with 11 bases left between them. CDR3 length equals 14 residues. It was with unique molecular identifiers that the TCRbeta library was prepared. One entry per CDR3 protein results from TCRdb running MiXCR on the PCR reads. The table lists about 150,000 distinct CDR3 sequences, 8.8% of them singletons. The source is a female patient aged 2 to 10 who had a stem cell transplant for congenital amegakaryocytic thrombocytopenia, so the T cells may come from the graft donor. This specimen was PBMCs, mostly from graft donor cells, taken 180 days after TCRalphabeta/CD19-depleted stem cell transplant. This rearrangement joins TRBV28 to TRBJ1-1, with D possibly matching TRBD1 (5 bases). This CDR3 is CASSPRAWNTEAFF. The CDR3 nucleotides are TGTGCCAGCAGTCCCAGGGCCTGGAACACTGAAGCTTTCTTT.